The 23 T cell receptor beta chains below all came from one sample that was sequenced in a study of T cell responses to AZD1222 COVID-19 vaccine. The protocol was immunoSEQ multiplex PCR, while the TCRdb copy is restricted to in-frame clones and leaves out a portion. The sample yields roughly 150,000 clones, almost 95% seen once. The sequencing here drew on peripheral blood, taken 28 days after the second AZD1222 dose. Source of these receptors: an adult who received the AZD1222 COVID-19 vaccine.

Worth noting for this clone: Distinct nucleotide sequences in the sample also encode this CDR3. The V and J genes are TRBV7-8 and TRBJ1-5; maybe TRBD1 (5 bases). Trimming cost V 3 bases and J 1 base, with 10 bases left between them. The CDR3 has 15 residues. The germline V gene has CDR1 SGHVS and CDR2 FQNEAQ. In nucleotides, the CDR3 is TGTGCCAGCAGCTTCTCGGGGCAAAGCAATCAGCCCCAGCATTTT. As protein: CASSFSGQSNQPQHF. The variable domain in full, completed from reference TRBV7-8 and TRBJ1-5, reads GAGVSQSPRYKVAKRGQDVALRCDPISGHVSLFWYQQALGQGPEFLTYFQNEAQLDKSGLPSDRFFAERPEGSVSTLKIQRTQQEDSAVYLCASSFSGQSNQPQHFGDGTRLSIL.

This chain joins TRBV7-9 and TRBJ1-1; the D gene is possibly TRBD1 (6 bases). Trimming pared 5 bases from V and 1 base from J, leaving 11 bases between. Germline assignment: CDR1 SEHNR and CDR2 FQNEAQ (reference sequence). The CDR3 is made up of 14 amino acids. The CDR3 DNA is TGTGCCAGCAGCACGAGGGGGGAGAACACTGAAGCTTTCTTT. It encodes CASSTRGENTEAFF.

This sequence joins TRBV28 and TRBJ1-2; D may be TRBD1 (6 bases). This CDR3 is 17 amino acids long. Germline CDR1 MDHEN, CDR2 SYDVKM. Trimming removed 3 bases from V and 7 bases from J, with 24 bases in between. This chain's CDR3 is CASSFSQHLGAVRGYTF. For the CDR3, the DNA is TGTGCCAGCAGTTTTTCACAACATTTGGGGGCAGTCCGTGGCTACACCTTC.

In this sample, this clone turned up once. The chain carries TRBV10-1 and TRBJ2-1; D unresolved. The CDR3 is 16 residues long. Germline loops: CDR1 WNHNN, CDR2 SYGVQD (reference sequence). Trimming took 2 bases from V and 0 from J, leaving 11 bases between them. The CDR3 sequence is CASSELTTGSYNEQFF. The CDR3 DNA follows: TGCGCCAGCAGTGAGCTAACAACGGGCTCCTACAATGAGCAGTTCTTC.

V usage is TRBV14 and J usage is TRBJ2-1; possible D gene TRBD1, 6 bases. CDR3 size: 14 residues. Germline-derived CDR1 and CDR2 are SGHDN and FVKESK. The V end lost 1 base, the J end lost 5 bases, and 9 bases lay between the germline ends. The CDR3 is CASSQVTGNNEQFF. The CDR3 DNA reads TGTGCCAGCAGCCAAGTAACAGGGAACAATGAGCAGTTCTTC.

This clone was seen only once. The CDR3 loop is CASSFRVFYGYTF. The CDR3 DNA reads TGTGCCAGCTCATTCAGGGTTTTCTATGGCTACACCTTC. V is TRBV18 and J is TRBJ1-2; tentative D call: TRBD1 (5 bases). The CDR3 runs to 13 residues. The ends were cut back, 5 bases at V and 4 bases at J, with 11 bases in the middle. CDR1 KGHSH and CDR2 LQKENI come from the germline V gene. Looking up the rest from reference TRBV18 and TRBJ1-2 gives the full variable domain: NAGVMQNPRHLVRRRGQEARLRCSPMKGHSHVYWYRQLPEEGLKFMVYLQKENIIDESGMPKERFSAEFPKEGPSILRIQQVVRGDSAAYFCASSFRVFYGYTFGSGTRLTVV.

The genes are TRBV7-2 and TRBJ2-5, with 14 bases identical to TRBD2. CDR1 is SGHTA, CDR2 FQGNSA, per germline. The CDR3 has 16 amino acids. With 4 bases clipped from V and 4 bases from J, the junction kept 5 bases outside the gene matches. The CDR3 nucleotides are TGTGCCAGCAGCTCTAGGGGGACTAGCGGGAGAGAGACCCAGTACTTC. It specifies CASSSRGTSGRETQYF.

The table lists this clone with a count of one. This rearrangement joins TRBV10-3 to TRBJ2-7; D may match TRBD1 or TRBD2 (7 bases each). V lost 8 bases to trimming and J lost 4 bases, with 18 bases between them. CDR1 and CDR2 (germline): ENHRY, SYGVKD. This CDR3 contains 14 residues. The CDR3 sequence: CAIGGGDRFYEQYF. The CDR3 coding sequence is TGTGCCATCGGAGGGGGGGACAGATTTTACGAGCAGTACTTC.

The chain carries TRBV7-8 and TRBJ1-4; 7 bases are a match to TRBD1. The CDR3 length is 15 residues. V dropped 5 bases and J dropped 4; count of bases not matched to a gene: 7. Germline loops: CDR1 SGHVS, CDR2 FQNEAQ. For the CDR3, the DNA is TGTGCCAGCAGCCTCAACAGGGGAGTTAATGAAAAACTGTTTTTT. The encoded protein is CASSLNRGVNEKLFF.

This rearrangement joins TRBV4-3 to TRBJ1-2, with 7 bases aligning to TRBD1. The CDR3 has 15 residues. Trimming at V came to 4 bases and at J to 8 bases, leaving 13 bases not matched to a gene. CDR1 and CDR2 from the germline V gene are LGHNA and YSLEER. CDR3 in DNA: TGCGCCAGCAGCCTCATGTGGCAGGGGGACGGCGGCTACACCTTC. It translates to CASSLMWQGDGGYTF.

The chain combines TRBV7-2 with TRBJ1-2, with 8 bases lining up with TRBD1. The V segment lost 5 bases and the J segment 5 bases; nucleotides outside the gene matches: 7. The length of the CDR3 is 14 residues. Germline assignment: CDR1 SGHTA and CDR2 FQGNSA. In DNA form, the CDR3 reads TGTGCCAGCAGCCTGGACAGGGACTTGTATGGCTACACCTTC. It encodes CASSLDRDLYGYTF.

This chain links TRBV11-3 with TRBJ1-1; D is possibly TRBD1 (6 bases). Trimming shortened V by 8 bases and J by 10 bases, and 17 bases separated the two germline ends. The germline V gene encodes CDR1 SGHNT and CDR2 YENEEA. The CDR3 is 12 amino acids. CDR3 DNA sequence: TGTGCCAGCGCAGCAGGGGAGGAAGGAGCTTTCTTT. This gives the protein CASAAGEEGAFF.

The V and J genes are TRBV27 and TRBJ2-4, with 9 bases aligning to TRBD2. CDR3 size: 16 residues. Germline V gives CDR1 MNHEY, CDR2 SMNVEV (reference sequence). V dropped 5 bases and J dropped 6; count of bases not matched to a gene: 11. The CDR3 loop is CASSESFSGSGNIQYF. The CDR3 coding sequence is TGTGCCAGCAGTGAATCCTTTAGCGGGAGCGGAAACATTCAGTACTTC.

This chain joins TRBV5-4 and TRBJ2-1; 11 bases are a match to TRBD2. The CDR3 covers 16 residues. J was trimmed by 8 bases and V by 3 bases; bases with no gene match: 10. From germline, CDR1 is SGHNT and CDR2 YYREEE (reference sequence). The CDR3 DNA reads TGTGCCAGCAGCTCGGGTACTAGCGGGAGAAAGGATGAGCAGTTCTTC. It encodes CASSSGTSGRKDEQFF.

This chain links TRBV30 with TRBJ1-1; possibly TRBD1 for D (5 bases). Trimming took off 0 bases at V and 5 bases at J, with 10 bases between the two ends. The germline V gene encodes CDR1 GTSNPN and CDR2 SVGIG (reference sequence). The CDR3 has 13 residues. The CDR3 DNA sequence: TGTGCCTGGAGTGTAACGAGGGGAACTGAAGCTTTCTTT. Protein product: CAWSVTRGTEAFF.

CDR3 coding DNA: TGTGCCAGCCAAAAGACAGGGGGCAATGGCTACACCTTC. This sequence encodes CASQKTGGNGYTF. The chain has TRBV2 and TRBJ1-2, with 10 bases aligning to TRBD1. This CDR3 has 13 residues. CDR1 and CDR2 from the germline V gene are SNHLY and FYNNEI. The trim removed 8 bases at V and 6 bases at J, leaving 6 bases unmatched.

CDR3 coding DNA: TGTGCCAGCAGTTACTCGCCAGCAGGGTACACTGAAGCTTTCTTT. Translated, it gives CASSYSPAGYTEAFF. The chain links TRBV6-2 or TRBV6-3 to TRBJ1-1, with D possibly being TRBD1 (5 bases). V was pared by 0 bases and J by 3 bases, with 11 bases between. The CDR3 has 15 amino acids. Germline loops: CDR1 MNHEY, CDR2 SVGEGT.

V and J are TRBV5-4 and TRBJ2-1, with a possible D match to TRBD2 (6 bases). Trimming removed 4 bases from V and 5 bases from J, with 19 bases in between. Looked up from germline, CDR1 is SGHNT and CDR2 is YYREEE (reference sequence). The CDR3 contains 16 residues. CDR3 sequence: CASSVDPGLGNNEQFF. CDR3 DNA sequence: TGTGCCAGCAGCGTGGACCCGGGACTCGGGAACAATGAGCAGTTCTTC.

This clone has only a few counts. The V gene is TRBV18, the J gene TRBJ1-1; TRBD1 matches 9 bases. V dropped 3 bases and J dropped 1; count of bases not matched to a gene: 6. The CDR3 consists of 16 residues. Germline values: CDR1 KGHSH, CDR2 LQKENI. The CDR3 DNA follows: TGTGCCAGCTCACCTAAGACAGGGGGATGGAACACTGAAGCTTTCTTT. It codes for CASSPKTGGWNTEAFF.

The genes are TRBV12-3 or TRBV12-4 and TRBJ1-1, with a possible D match to TRBD1 (5 bases). The CDR3 runs 13 residues. The ends were cut back, 8 bases at V and 4 bases at J, with 14 bases in the middle. Here the CDR3 reads CASGVRGITEAFF. The CDR3 region has the DNA TGTGCCAGCGGGGTTCGGGGCATCACTGAAGCTTTCTTT.

The chain is built from TRBV18 and TRBJ2-2; TRBD1 agrees at 7 bases. J gave up 1 base and V 2 bases, and 1 base lay outside the gene matches. Germline CDR1 reads KGHSH; CDR2 reads LQKENI. This CDR3 has 15 amino acids. The CDR3 DNA sequence: TGTGCCAGCTCACCAGCAGGGGGGAACACCGGGGAGCTGTTTTTT. As protein: CASSPAGGNTGELFF.

The chain has TRBV11-2 and TRBJ2-1, with 9 nucleotides matching TRBD1. V shed 5 bases and J 6 bases; nucleotides not matched to a gene: 2. Germline V gene lookup returns CDR1 SGHAT and CDR2 FQNNGV. The CDR3 contains 13 residues. Here the CDR3 DNA reads TGTGCCAGCAGCGCGGACAGGGGCAATGAGCAGTTCTTC. It specifies CASSADRGNEQFF.

This clone has only a few counts. The genes are TRBV24-1 and TRBJ2-2; D is possibly TRBD2 (7 bases). Germline V gives CDR1 KGHDR, CDR2 SFDVKD. V was trimmed by 2 bases and J by 3 bases, leaving 12 bases between them. This CDR3 region has 16 residues. The CDR3, as DNA: TGTGCCACCAGTGATTGGGGGGGGCCGGACACCGGGGAGCTGTTTTTT. This translates into CATSDWGGPDTGELFF.